The 28 T cell receptor beta chains below all came from one sample that was sequenced in a study of regulatory T cells in long-lasting Graves disease. Researchers made TCR beta libraries by using iRepertoire HTBI primers and running Arm-PCR on CDR3 regions. TCRdb analysed the multiplex PCR reads with MiXCR anew, one entry per CDR3 protein. The sample has 400,000 to 450,000 distinct CDR3 sequences, roughly a quarter seen once; the top ten hold about 26%. Time point given: persistent/refractory GD, antithyroid drugs over 5 years with positive TRAb. Generation of the TCR library employed RNA extracted from PBMCs. The input for sequencing was peripheral blood mononuclear cells (PBMCs), taken when the disease was refractory, from a patient treated with antithyroid drugs. These receptors came from a female donor with Graves disease.

On this clonotype: A read error may be the cause here, since a much bigger clone is one base away. The rearrangement links TRBV6-2 or TRBV6-3 to TRBJ1-5; unclear D gene. The CDR3 runs 14 residues. V gave up 5 bases and J gave up 3 bases, with 11 bases separating them. Germline lookup yields CDR1 MNHEY and CDR2 SVGEGT. The CDR3 loop is CASSNTSDNQPQHF. DNA of the CDR3: TGTGCCAGCAGTAATACATCCGACAATCAGCCCCAGCATTTT.

This clonotype was seen a handful of times. This rearrangement joins TRBV29-1 to TRBJ1-3; a weak D match, TRBD1 (6 bases). Trimming stripped 6 bases from V and 0 bases from J, with 9 bases between. Per the germline V gene, CDR1 is SQVTM and CDR2 is ANQGSEA. The CDR3 contains 13 residues. CDR3 protein: CSVGHHSGNTIYF. CDR3 DNA sequence: TGCAGCGTGGGACACCACTCTGGAAACACCATATATTTT.

This clonotype was seen a single time. This sequence joins TRBV2 and TRBJ1-5, with D unclear. CDR1 and CDR2 from the germline V gene are SNHLY and FYNNEI. The ends were cut back, 4 bases at V and 6 bases at J, with 16 bases in the middle. This CDR3 has 15 residues. The CDR3 sequence is CASSVRSQEGQPQHF. CDR3 sequence (DNA): TGTGCCAGCAGTGTACGTAGCCAGGAGGGTCAGCCCCAGCATTTT.

This clonotype was recorded many times. The chain links TRBV6-5 to TRBJ2-7; D is ambiguous. Germline V CDR1 and CDR2: MNHEY, SVGAGI. Trimming pared 2 bases from V and 6 bases from J, leaving 17 bases between. This CDR3 is built from 15 residues. As DNA, the CDR3 is TGTGCCAGCAGTTACCCGAAGCAGAAATTGGGCGAGCAGTACTTC. Its translation: CASSYPKQKLGEQYF.

This chain joins TRBV6-5 and TRBJ2-7; 9 nucleotides align to TRBD1. Germline lookup yields CDR1 MNHEY and CDR2 SVGAGI. The CDR3 covers 18 residues. V lost 0 bases, J lost 0 bases, and 9 bases stayed unmatched. The CDR3 sequence is CASSYSSTGGLSSYEQYF. The CDR3 coding sequence is TGTGCCAGCAGTTACTCGTCGACAGGGGGGCTAAGCTCCTACGAGCAGTACTTC.

Only a few counts were recorded for this clonotype. The V call is TRBV3-1, the J call TRBJ2-2; D gene ambiguous. In germline, CDR1 is LGHDT, CDR2 YNNKEL (reference sequence). V was clipped by 4 bases and J by 6 bases, with 18 bases between them. The CDR3 has 16 residues. The CDR3 DNA follows: TGTGCCAGCAGCCTCAAGAGGTATGAGGACCCCGGGGAGCTGTTTTTT. As protein: CASSLKRYEDPGELFF.

The chain employs TRBV30 and TRBJ2-4; D unclear. The ends were cut back, 1 base at V and 0 bases at J, with 7 bases in the middle. Germline CDR1 GTSNPN, CDR2 SVGIG (reference sequence). This CDR3 is 14 amino acids long. Here the CDR3 reads CAWSDPLAKNIQYF. CDR3 bases: TGTGCCTGGAGTGATCCTCTAGCCAAAAACATTCAGTACTTC.

The chain combines TRBV7-3 with TRBJ2-5; TRBD1 or TRBD2 may be the D gene (7 bases each). CDR1 and CDR2 from the germline V gene are SGHTA and FQGTGA. The germline V and J ends were trimmed by 3 bases and 4 bases, with 15 bases remaining between them. This CDR3 contains 15 residues. For the CDR3, the DNA is TGTGCCAGCAGCTTCAACACAGGGGAGGGAGAGACCCAGTACTTC. Its protein product is CASSFNTGEGETQYF.

This clonotype was picked up a small number of times. CDR3 DNA sequence: TGTGCCAGCAGCCACAGCAGACGTTCGGGTAATGAAAAACTGTTTTTT. Protein sequence: CASSHSRRSGNEKLFF. The chain recombines TRBV3-1 with TRBJ1-4; no clear D gene. V lost 3 bases and J lost 4, with 15 bases in between. The germline V gene has CDR1 LGHDT and CDR2 YNNKEL (reference sequence). CDR3 length: 16 amino acids.

The chain employs TRBV4-1 and TRBJ1-6; 8 positions agree with TRBD1. This CDR3 is 16 amino acids long. J lost 7 bases, V lost 5 bases, and 10 bases had no gene match. Germline V gene data show CDR1 as MGHRA and CDR2 as YSYEKL. CDR3 sequence (DNA): TGCGCCAGCAGCGGGGACGGACAGGGATGGAATTCACCCCTCCACTTT. Its protein is CASSGDGQGWNSPLHF.

This clonotype showed up many times. The chain employs TRBV20-1 and TRBJ2-5; D is unresolved. Germline CDR1 and CDR2: DFQATT and SNEGSKA (reference sequence). Trimming stripped 1 base from V and 2 bases from J, with 11 bases between. The CDR3 spans 14 residues. The DNA of the CDR3 is TGCAGTGCTAGAGGTATCGGACCGCAAGAGACCCAGTACTTC. This encodes CSARGIGPQETQYF.

This clonotype was counted many times. The genes are TRBV7-2 and TRBJ2-5; D may be TRBD1 (5 bases). Germline CDR1 SGHTA, CDR2 FQGNSA. This CDR3 contains 17 residues. Trimming took 1 base from V and 1 from J, leaving 16 bases between them. This chain's CDR3 is CASSLVGVRRPQETQYF. In DNA, the CDR3 is TGTGCCAGCAGCTTAGTAGGGGTTCGACGGCCCCAAGAGACCCAGTACTTC.

The rearrangement joins TRBV7-2 to TRBJ2-1, with 9 bases lining up with TRBD1. Germline loops: CDR1 SGHTA, CDR2 FQGNSA. V shed 3 bases and J 7 bases; nucleotides not matched to a gene: 10. The CDR3 has 16 residues. The DNA of the CDR3 is TGTGCCAGCAGCTTCTATAGCGGACAGGGGCGAAATGAGCAGTTCTTC. This sequence encodes CASSFYSGQGRNEQFF.

The sample holds many counts of this clonotype. This chain uses TRBV29-1 with TRBJ2-5; perhaps TRBD1 as D (7 bases). Germline CDR1 SQVTM, CDR2 ANQGSEA. V was cut by 8 bases and J by 0 bases, with 13 bases left in between. The CDR3 consists of 13 residues. DNA of the CDR3: TGCAGCATCGCGGGACAGTACCAAGAGACCCAGTACTTC. The encoded protein is CSIAGQYQETQYF.

In this sample, this clonotype turned up a few times. The genes are TRBV7-2 and TRBJ2-7; D is unresolved. V lost 8 bases and J lost 4, with 12 bases in between. Germline-derived CDR1 and CDR2 are SGHTA and FQGNSA. The CDR3 length is 12 residues. The CDR3: CASGRYWYEQYF. As DNA, the CDR3 is TGTGCCAGCGGGCGCTATTGGTACGAGCAGTACTTC.

This clonotype was picked up many times. The gene calls are TRBV20-1 and TRBJ2-5; TRBD2 aligns across 15 bases. Germline loops: CDR1 DFQATT, CDR2 SNEGSKA (reference sequence). This CDR3 contains 15 residues. J was trimmed by 4 bases and V by 4 bases; bases with no gene match: 4. DNA for the CDR3: TGCAGTGCTACGGGACTAGCGGGAGGAGGAGAGACCCAGTACTTC. It specifies CSATGLAGGGETQYF.

The chain links TRBV12-3 or TRBV12-4 to TRBJ1-6; 10 bases map to TRBD1. Germline trimming cut 5 bases from V and 6 bases from J; bases unmatched to any gene: 4. This CDR3 has 15 residues. CDR3 sequence reads: CASSAGTGVNSPLHF. The CDR3 coding sequence is TGTGCCAGCAGTGCAGGGACAGGGGTTAATTCACCCCTCCACTTT.

In its sample, this clonotype was seen a few times. The V and J genes are TRBV6-9 and TRBJ2-7, with 7 bases matching TRBD2. Losses at the gene ends were 3 bases for V and 2 bases for J; bases not matched to a gene: 4. This CDR3 comprises 14 residues. CDR1 is MNHGY, CDR2 SVAAGI, per germline. Written as DNA, the CDR3 is TGTGCCAGCAGTTACGGGGCGGGAGCCTACGAGCAGTACTTC. It translates to CASSYGAGAYEQYF.

As concerns this clonotype: A read error may account for a junction end that differs from germline. CDR3 in DNA: TGTGCCAGTAAGTCAGGGGGCAGGAGCATTCAGCCCCAGCATTTT. The encoded protein is CASKSGGRSIQPQHF. The chain links TRBV19 to TRBJ1-5; 8 bases map to TRBD1. In germline, CDR1 is LNHDA, CDR2 SQIVND (reference sequence). The CDR3 extends over 15 amino acids.

This clonotype was detected a few times. The DNA of the CDR3 is TGTGCCAGCAGCCAATCTGGGACTAGCGACTCCTACGAGCAGTACTTC. It specifies CASSQSGTSDSYEQYF. The chain recombines TRBV2 with TRBJ2-7, with 10 bases matching TRBD2. The CDR3 loop spans 16 amino acids. J lost 0 bases, V lost 6 bases, and 8 bases had no gene match. Germline V lookup: CDR1 SNHLY, CDR2 FYNNEI.

This clonotype was observed at least ten times. This chain uses TRBV2 with TRBJ2-7, with unresolved D. V was clipped by 3 bases and J by 7 bases, with 16 bases between them. CDR3 length: 14 residues. CDR1 and CDR2 (germline): SNHLY, FYNNEI. The CDR3 loop is CASSEVEASSEQYF. As DNA, the CDR3 is TGTGCCAGCAGTGAGGTAGAGGCGTCCTCGGAGCAGTACTTC.

V and J are TRBV7-9 and TRBJ2-2; D is unclear. The CDR3 runs 19 residues. Germline loops: CDR1 SEHNR, CDR2 FQNEAQ (reference sequence). Trimming shortened V by 1 base and J by 0 bases, and 18 bases separated the two germline ends. This chain's CDR3 is CASSLDRRAAVTNTGELFF. DNA of the CDR3: TGTGCCAGCAGCTTAGATCGCCGGGCAGCAGTCACGAACACCGGGGAGCTGTTTTTT.

This clonotype occurred once. The rearrangement uses TRBV29-1 and TRBJ2-7; D is undetermined. The V gene lost 7 bases and the J gene lost 5 bases, with 18 bases spanning the gap. Germline V lookup: CDR1 SQVTM, CDR2 ANQGSEA. The CDR3 is 13 residues long. CDR3 loop: CSGTFDKPHEQYF. The CDR3 nucleotides read TGCAGCGGTACCTTCGACAAGCCCCACGAGCAGTACTTC.

This clonotype was recorded many times. V is TRBV28 and J is TRBJ2-7, with TRBD1 matching over 7 bases. CDR1 and CDR2 from the germline V gene are MDHEN and SYDVKM. This CDR3 spans 14 amino acids. Losses at the gene ends were 10 bases for V and 2 bases for J; bases not matched to a gene: 11. The CDR3 sequence: CANLKDRRTYEQYF. CDR3 coding DNA: TGTGCCAACTTAAAGGACAGGAGAACCTACGAGCAGTACTTC.

J is TRBJ2-1 and V is TRBV20-1; a possible D gene is TRBD2 (5 bases). Trimming stripped 8 bases from V and 8 bases from J, with 13 bases between. This CDR3 region has 11 residues. In germline, CDR1 is DFQATT, CDR2 SNEGSKA (reference sequence). CDR3 DNA: TGCAGTCCCACTGGTAGCGATGAGCAGTTCTTC. Amino acid sequence: CSPTGSDEQFF.

This rearrangement joins TRBV5-1 to TRBJ2-2, with unresolved D. The CDR3 is 15 amino acids. Per germline, CDR1 SGHRS and CDR2 YFSETQ. V was pared by 0 bases and J by 5 bases, with 11 bases between. Written as DNA, the CDR3 is TGCGCCAGCAGCTTGGTGGGGAAAGAGACCGGGGAGCTGTTTTTT. Translating gives CASSLVGKETGELFF.

With regard to this clonotype: At one boundary the junction diverges from the germline segment, which might be a read error. The chain's CDR3 is CTSSSYPLRDNSYEQYF. CDR3 nucleotide sequence: TGTACCAGCAGTTCCTACCCTTTGCGGGATAACTCCTACGAGCAGTACTTC. The V gene is TRBV12-3 or TRBV12-4, the J gene TRBJ2-7; possibly TRBD2 for D (6 bases). This CDR3 is built from 17 residues.

The V and J genes are TRBV19 and TRBJ2-2; tentative D call: TRBD1 (6 bases). Germline assignment: CDR1 LNHDA and CDR2 SQIVND (reference sequence). V was clipped by 3 bases and J by 6 bases, with 20 bases between them. There are 17 residues in the CDR3. For the CDR3, the DNA is TGTGCCAGTAGTATTTTAAGGGACATCCGAGAGGCCGGGGAGCTGTTTTTT. Residues: CASSILRDIREAGELFF.